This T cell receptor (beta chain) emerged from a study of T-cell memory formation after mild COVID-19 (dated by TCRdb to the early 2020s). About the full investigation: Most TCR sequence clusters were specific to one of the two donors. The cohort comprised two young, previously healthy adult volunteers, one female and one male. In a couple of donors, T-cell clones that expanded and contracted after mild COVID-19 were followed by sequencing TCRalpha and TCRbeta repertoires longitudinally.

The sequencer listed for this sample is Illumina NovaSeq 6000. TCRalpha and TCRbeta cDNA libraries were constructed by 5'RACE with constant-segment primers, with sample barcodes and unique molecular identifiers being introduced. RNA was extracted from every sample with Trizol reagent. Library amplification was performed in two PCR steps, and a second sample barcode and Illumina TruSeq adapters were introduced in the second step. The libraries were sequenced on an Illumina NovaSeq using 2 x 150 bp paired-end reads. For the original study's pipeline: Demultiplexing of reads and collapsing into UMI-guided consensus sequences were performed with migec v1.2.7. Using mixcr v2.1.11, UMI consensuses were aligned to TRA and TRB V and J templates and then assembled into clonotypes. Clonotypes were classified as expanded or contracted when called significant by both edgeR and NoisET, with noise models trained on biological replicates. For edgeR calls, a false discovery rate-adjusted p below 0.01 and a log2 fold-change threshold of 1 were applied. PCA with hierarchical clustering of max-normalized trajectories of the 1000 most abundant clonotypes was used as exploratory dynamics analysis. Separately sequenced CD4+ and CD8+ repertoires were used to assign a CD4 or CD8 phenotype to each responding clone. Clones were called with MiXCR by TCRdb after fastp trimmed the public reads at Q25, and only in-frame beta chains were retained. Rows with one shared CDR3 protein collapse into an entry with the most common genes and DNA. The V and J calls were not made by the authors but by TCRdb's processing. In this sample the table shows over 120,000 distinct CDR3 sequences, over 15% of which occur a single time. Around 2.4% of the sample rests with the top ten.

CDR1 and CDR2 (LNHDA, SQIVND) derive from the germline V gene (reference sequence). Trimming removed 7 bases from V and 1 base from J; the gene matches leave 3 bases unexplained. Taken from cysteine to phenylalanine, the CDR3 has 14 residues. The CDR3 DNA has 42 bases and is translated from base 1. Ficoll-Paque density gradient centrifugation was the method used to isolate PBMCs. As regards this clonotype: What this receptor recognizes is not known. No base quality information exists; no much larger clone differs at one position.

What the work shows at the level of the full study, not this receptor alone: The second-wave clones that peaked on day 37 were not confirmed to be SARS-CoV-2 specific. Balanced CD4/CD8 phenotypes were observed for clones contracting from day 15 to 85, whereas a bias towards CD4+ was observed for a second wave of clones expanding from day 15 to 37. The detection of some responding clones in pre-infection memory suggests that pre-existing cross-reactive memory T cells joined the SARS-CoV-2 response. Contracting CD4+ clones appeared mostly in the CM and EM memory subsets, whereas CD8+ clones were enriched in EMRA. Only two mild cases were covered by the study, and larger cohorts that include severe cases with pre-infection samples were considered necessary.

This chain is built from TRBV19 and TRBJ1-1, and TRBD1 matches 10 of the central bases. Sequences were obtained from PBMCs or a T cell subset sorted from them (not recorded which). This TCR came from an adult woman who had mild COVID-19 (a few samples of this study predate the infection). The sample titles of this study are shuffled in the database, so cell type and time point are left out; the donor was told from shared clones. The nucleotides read TGTGCCAGTATTCGGACAGGGGGGAACACTGAAGCTTTCTTT. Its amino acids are CASIRTGGNTEAFF.